A single sample gave rise to the 8 T cell receptor beta chains below, sequenced in a study of cytomegalovirus exposure and HLA in healthy donors. The PCR had 60 Vbeta and 13 Jbeta primers. Libraries were prepared by immunoSEQ multiplex PCR; TCRdb keeps only in-frame clonotypes and omits some of them. The table has some 130,000 clones, roughly four fifths seen once. The sequencing input was PBMCs. The receptors stem from a middle-aged woman in good health and CMV-seropositive.

J is TRBJ2-7 and V is TRBV2; TRBD1 matches at 12 bases. Germline V CDR1 and CDR2: SNHLY, FYNNEI. Trimming cost V 3 bases and J 9 bases; bases outside gene matches: 6. CDR3 size: 14 residues. CDR3 residues: CASSDGTGGGGQYF. In nucleotides, the CDR3 is TGTGCCAGCAGTGACGGGACAGGGGGCGGGGGGCAGTACTTC.

Concerning this clone: The conserved closing phenylalanine or tryptophan is absent in this CDR3, likely reflecting a read error. The J gene is TRBJ2-2, the V gene TRBV5-6; 7 positions agree with TRBD1. The germline V gene encodes CDR1 SGHDT and CDR2 YYEEEE. The CDR3 spans 17 residues. V was clipped by 6 bases and J by 0 bases; unmatched bases: 11. The DNA for the CDR3 is TGTGCCAGCACTCGGACAGGCGAACCCACGAACACCGGGGAGCTGTTTGTT. Translated, it gives CASTRTGEPTNTGELFV.

The J gene is TRBJ1-6, the V gene TRBV5-1; weak D call: TRBD1 (5 bases). CDR1 and CDR2 (germline): SGHRS, YFSETQ. Trimming cost V 4 bases and J 9 bases, with 14 bases left between them. CDR3 length: 14 amino acids. The CDR3 DNA reads TGCGCCAGCAGCGACCCGGGGGTGACTTCACCCCTCCACTTT. Its protein product is CASSDPGVTSPLHF.

The chain is built from TRBV18 and TRBJ2-1, with TRBD2 as a possible D gene (5 bases). There are 14 residues in the CDR3. Per the germline V gene, CDR1 is KGHSH and CDR2 is LQKENI. Deletions cut 2 bases from V and 5 bases from J, with 10 bases between. The CDR3 reads CASSPGPGNNEQFF. The CDR3 DNA follows: TGTGCCAGCTCACCAGGTCCCGGGAACAATGAGCAGTTCTTC.

The J gene is TRBJ1-3, the V gene TRBV29-1; TRBD1 might be the D (5 bases). Germline CDR1 and CDR2: SQVTM and ANQGSEA. V was trimmed by 4 bases and J by 0 bases, leaving 13 bases between them. This CDR3 has 15 amino acids. The chain's CDR3 is CSVGLTADSGNTIYF. CDR3 nucleotides: TGCAGCGTTGGGTTGACAGCAGACTCTGGAAACACCATATATTTT.

V usage is TRBV7-8 and J usage is TRBJ1-5, with D hard to call. V gave up 5 bases and J gave up 4 bases, with 12 bases separating them. CDR3 length: 14 amino acids. Germline V gives CDR1 SGHVS, CDR2 FQNEAQ. CDR3 bases: TGTGCCAGCAGCCCCCCAGGTGTGAATCAGCCCCAGCATTTT. It encodes CASSPPGVNQPQHF.

This chain connects TRBV6-5 to TRBJ2-7; D may be TRBD1 (6 bases). CDR3 length equals 14 residues. Germline-derived CDR1 and CDR2 are MNHEY and SVGAGI. Trimming stripped 6 bases from V and 3 bases from J, with 15 bases between. The CDR3 DNA reads TGTGCCAGCAGGTCAAGGGGACACCTCTACGAGCAGTACTTC. This codes for CASRSRGHLYEQYF.

The chain couples TRBV14 to TRBJ1-4; D remains ambiguous. The germline V and J ends were trimmed by 0 bases and 3 bases, with 8 bases remaining between them. This CDR3 is built from 15 residues. CDR1 and CDR2 (germline): SGHDN, FVKESK. CDR3 DNA sequence: TGTGCCAGCAGCCAAGATTTCGCGGCTAATGAAAAACTGTTTTTT. Amino acids: CASSQDFAANEKLFF. Filled out from reference TRBV14 and TRBJ1-4, the complete variable domain reads EAGVTQFPSHSVIEKGQTVTLRCDPISGHDNLYWYRRVMGKEIKFLLHFVKESKQDESGMPNNRFLAERTGGTYSTLKVQPAELEDSGVYFCASSQDFAANEKLFFGSGTQLSVL.